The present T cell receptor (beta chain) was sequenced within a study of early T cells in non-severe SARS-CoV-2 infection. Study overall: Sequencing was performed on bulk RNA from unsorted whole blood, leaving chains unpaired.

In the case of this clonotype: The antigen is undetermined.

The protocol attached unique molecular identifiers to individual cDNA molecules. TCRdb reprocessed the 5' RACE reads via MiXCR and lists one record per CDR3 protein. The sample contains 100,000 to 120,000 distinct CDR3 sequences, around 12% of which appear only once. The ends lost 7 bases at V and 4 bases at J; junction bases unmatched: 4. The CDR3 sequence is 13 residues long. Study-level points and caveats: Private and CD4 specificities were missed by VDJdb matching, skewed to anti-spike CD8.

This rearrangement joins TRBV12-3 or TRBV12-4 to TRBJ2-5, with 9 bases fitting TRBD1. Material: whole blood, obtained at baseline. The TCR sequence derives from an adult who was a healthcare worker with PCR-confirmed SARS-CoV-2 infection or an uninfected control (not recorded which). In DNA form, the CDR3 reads TGTGCCAGCACTGGACAGGGGATAGAGACCCAGTACTTC. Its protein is CASTGQGIETQYF.